This T cell receptor beta chain originates from a study of PD-1 blockade in classical Hodgkin lymphoma. Study details: With a 2-week interval, patients received intravenous nivolumab at 3 mg/kg.

Looked up from germline, CDR1 is LNHDA and CDR2 is SQIVND (reference sequence). The CDR3 contains 18 residues. The trim removed 6 bases at V and 0 bases at J, leaving 10 bases unmatched. General study points: Complete responders' baseline diversity resembled that of newly diagnosed patients. Baseline TCR diversity was reportedly lower in newly diagnosed patients than in healthy donors. It was reported as lower still in relapsed/refractory patients.

Time point given: cycle 4 day 1 (C4D1), after about 6 weeks of nivolumab. Following autologous stem cell transplantation, relapse occurred in every patient, and exposure to brentuximab vedotin varied. Negative magnetic selection isolated CD4+ T cells from thawed PBMCs. Best response was recorded as complete response, partial response or progressive disease. Note on this clone: Its antigen is as yet unknown.

The method was immunoSEQ multiplex PCR; TCRdb's version includes in-frame clones alone and lacks a portion of them. Here the sample spans 25,000 to 35,000 clones, roughly 80% being singletons. Sequences were derived from CD4+ T cells from blood, sampled before the fourth cycle of nivolumab. The clonotype comes from a human donor with classical Hodgkin lymphoma. The gene calls are TRBV19 and TRBJ1-6; 8 bases line up with TRBD1. CDR3 nucleotides: TGTGCCAGTAGGGATTCCAGGGGGCTGAGCTCCTATAATTCACCCCTCCACTTT. Translated, it gives CASRDSRGLSSYNSPLHF.